The 15 T cell receptor beta chains listed next were all sequenced from one sample in a study of T-cell reconstitution after alpha-beta-depleted transplantation in children. Unique molecular identifiers were incorporated during preparation of the TCRbeta library. TCRdb re-derived calls from the PCR reads in MiXCR, one entry per CDR3 protein. Of more than 250,000 distinct CDR3 sequences listed, roughly 9.5% are singletons. The sample was PBMCs from the stem cell graft donor, taken from the stem cell graft. The receptors here all came from a human donor who donated a stem cell graft to a child with SCID.

The chain combines TRBV10-2 with TRBJ1-1; D is perhaps TRBD1 (5 bases). Trimming pared 10 bases from V and 1 base from J, leaving 16 bases between. There are 14 residues in the CDR3. Germline values: CDR1 WSHSY, CDR2 SAAADI. CDR3 amino acids: CATKGADRNTEAFF. DNA for the CDR3: TGCGCCACCAAAGGGGCCGACAGGAACACTGAAGCTTTCTTT.

This clonotype was seen a few times. This chain uses TRBV7-3 with TRBJ2-2; D remains ambiguous. Germline V gene lookup returns CDR1 SGHTA and CDR2 FQGTGA. V lost 1 base to trimming and J lost 2 bases, with 11 bases between them. This CDR3 has 16 residues. The CDR3 nucleotides read TGTGCCAGCAGCTTAAATGGGCTGGAAAACACCGGGGAGCTGTTTTTT. Its protein is CASSLNGLENTGELFF.

This clonotype was seen a handful of times. J is TRBJ2-2 and V is TRBV24-1, with D unclear. The CDR3 covers 14 residues. Trimming removed 3 bases at V and 5 bases at J, with 9 bases between. Germline loops: CDR1 KGHDR, CDR2 SFDVKD. CDR3 DNA sequence: TGTGCCACCAGTGATGGTCCCTGGACCGGGGAGCTGTTTTTT. This translates into CATSDGPWTGELFF.

This clonotype was picked up a small number of times. The rearrangement uses TRBV5-5 and TRBJ2-3; D is uncertain. The CDR3 contains 12 residues. V was clipped by 5 bases and J by 2 bases, with 6 bases between them. Germline loops: CDR1 SGHKS, CDR2 YYEKEE (reference sequence). CDR3 nucleotide sequence: TGTGCCAGCAGATACTTCACAGATACGCAGTATTTT. It is translated as CASRYFTDTQYF.

This clonotype was counted a single time. This may stem from a read error, because a much larger clone lies one nucleotide away. The chain combines TRBV20-1 with TRBJ2-3, with D unresolved. The CDR3 spans 11 residues. Germline CDR1 DFQATT, CDR2 SNEGSKA (reference sequence). The CDR3 here is CSELALDTRYF. CDR3 nucleotides: TGCAGTGAGCTGGCGCTAGATACGCGGTATTTT.

The chain links TRBV5-8 to TRBJ1-2; no definite D call. The CDR3 length is 16 residues. The V gene lost 1 base and the J gene lost 3 bases, with 16 bases spanning the gap. Per the germline V gene, CDR1 is SGHTS and CDR2 is YDEGEE. The DNA for the CDR3 is TGTGCCAGCAGCTTGTCACCTACGGCGGGCGACTATGGCTACACCTTC. Translation gives CASSLSPTAGDYGYTF.

The sample holds a few counts of this clonotype. The chain couples TRBV29-1 to TRBJ2-5, with D possibly matching TRBD1 (5 bases). V lost 8 bases and J lost 2, with 12 bases in between. The CDR3 length is 12 residues. CDR1 is SQVTM and CDR2 is ANQGSEA in the germline V gene. CDR3 sequence: CSYGQKQETQYF. CDR3 sequence (DNA): TGCAGCTACGGACAAAAGCAAGAGACCCAGTACTTC. Full variable domain (missing parts from reference TRBV29-1 and TRBJ2-5): SAVISQKPSRDICQRGTSLTIQCQVDSQVTMMFWYRQQPGQSLTLIATANQGSEATYESGFVIDKFPISRPNLTFSTLTVSNMSPEDSSIYLCSYGQKQETQYFGPGTRLLVL.

V is TRBV12-3 or TRBV12-4 and J is TRBJ1-2; no clear D. This CDR3 region has 14 residues. With 0 bases removed from V and 4 bases from J, the gap between germline ends came to 9 bases. CDR3 nucleotide sequence: TGTGCCAGCAGTTTAGCTGGAGCGTCCTATGGCTACACCTTC. Translation: CASSLAGASYGYTF.

This clonotype was seen only once. V and J are TRBV10-2 and TRBJ2-1; tentatively, D is TRBD2 (5 bases). There are 14 residues in the CDR3. Per the germline V gene, CDR1 is WSHSY and CDR2 is SAAADI. Deletions cut 7 bases from V and 5 bases from J, with 15 bases between. The CDR3 loop is CASITAGKNNEQFF. DNA for the CDR3: TGCGCCAGCATCACGGCCGGGAAAAACAATGAGCAGTTCTTC.

The chain couples TRBV20-1 to TRBJ2-3, with D possibly TRBD2 on 5 matching bases. CDR3 length equals 16 residues. With 0 bases removed from V and 2 bases from J, the gap between germline ends came to 15 bases. Germline V CDR1 and CDR2: DFQATT, SNEGSKA (reference sequence). In DNA form, the CDR3 reads TGCAGTGCTAGAGATTTTTCCGGGGAGTACACAGATACGCAGTATTTT. This codes for CSARDFSGEYTDTQYF.

This clonotype was recorded a few times. The V gene is TRBV10-2, the J gene TRBJ2-7, with no clear D. Per the germline V gene, CDR1 is WSHSY and CDR2 is SAAADI. The CDR3 totals 12 residues. The V and J ends lost 6 bases and 6 bases respectively, with 12 bases between them. The DNA for the CDR3 is TGCGCCAGCAGCCTAACTACATCCGAGCAGTACTTC. Translating gives CASSLTTSEQYF.

The V and J genes are TRBV4-1 and TRBJ1-6, with D possibly TRBD1 on 5 matching bases. Per germline, CDR1 MGHRA and CDR2 YSYEKL. The V gene lost 0 bases and the J gene lost 0 bases, with 12 bases spanning the gap. This CDR3 has 18 residues. The CDR3 nucleotides read TGCGCCAGCAGCCAAGAGTCCAGGGAGAGCTCCTATAATTCACCCCTCCACTTT. Protein sequence: CASSQESRESSYNSPLHF.

This clonotype was detected many times. The V gene is TRBV7-3, the J gene TRBJ2-2, with D unclear. Germline CDR1 SGHTA, CDR2 FQGTGA. The CDR3 is 11 residues long. The V end was cut by 8 bases, the J end by 6 bases, with 7 bases between. CDR3 protein: CASSLSGELFF. In DNA form, the CDR3 reads TGTGCCAGCTCGCTTTCCGGGGAGCTGTTTTTT.

There are a few counts of this clonotype. The rearrangement uses TRBV4-1 and TRBJ2-7, with 9 bases aligning to TRBD1. The CDR3 contains 16 residues. V trimming: 2 bases; J trimming: 1 base; junction bases outside the gene matches: 6. The V gene's germline CDR1 is MGHRA and CDR2 YSYEKL. The CDR3 region has the DNA TGCGCCAGCAGCCAACCCGGGACAGGGAATTCCTACGAGCAGTACTTC. This gives the protein CASSQPGTGNSYEQYF.

This chain joins TRBV29-1 and TRBJ2-2, with D unresolved. The CDR3 covers 11 residues. V gave up 4 bases and J gave up 4 bases, with 4 bases separating them. The germline CDR1 and CDR2 sequences are SQVTM and ANQGSEA. CDR3 amino acids: CSVGFTGELFF. The CDR3 coding sequence is TGCAGCGTTGGTTTCACCGGGGAGCTGTTTTTT.